The clone carrying this TCR beta chain appeared once. The entry originates in a study of blood T cell repertoires in COVID-19. Study details: The origin of the acute and convalescent COVID-19 samples was the United States, Italy and Spain.

Sequencing was performed with immunoSEQ multiplex PCR; in TCRdb, only in-frame clones are kept and a portion is missing. In the table there are roughly 360,000 clones, 81% of which are singletons. The CDR3 runs 15 residues. V trimming: 5 bases; J trimming: 8 bases; junction bases outside the gene matches: 3. In germline, CDR1 is SEHNR, CDR2 FQNEAQ (reference sequence). Sequences were obtained from peripheral blood. This chain uses TRBV7-9 with TRBJ2-1, with 16 nucleotides matching TRBD2. The clonotype originates from a human donor with acute or convalescent COVID-19. The donor label of this sample is uncertain. The CDR3 spells CASSQGLAGGHEQFF. CDR3 DNA sequence: TGTGCCAGCAGCCAGGGACTAGCGGGAGGGCATGAGCAGTTCTTC.